These 14 T cell receptor beta chains share one sample of origin, sequenced in a study of cytomegalovirus exposure and HLA in healthy donors. TCRdb's table, derived via immunoSEQ multiplex PCR, lists solely in-frame clones and lacks some. The table lists about 140,000 clones, about 87% of them singletons. The sample was PBMCs. Source of these receptors: a man younger than 35 in good health and CMV-seropositive.

The V and J genes are TRBV6-5 and TRBJ2-1; D might be TRBD2 (5 bases). The CDR3 is 14 amino acids. The V gene's germline CDR1 is MNHEY and CDR2 SVGAGI. Trimming cost V 4 bases and J 0 bases, with 7 bases left between them. CDR3 sequence: CASSSGSSYNEQFF. DNA of the CDR3: TGTGCCAGCAGTTCTGGGAGCTCCTACAATGAGCAGTTCTTC.

CDR3 sequence reads: CASGLVLVGATSNEQYF. CDR3 DNA: TGTGCTAGTGGTTTGGTACTGGTGGGGGCTACCTCTAACGAGCAGTACTTC. The chain uses TRBV12-5 and TRBJ2-7; tentative D call: TRBD1 (6 bases). CDR3 size: 17 residues. Looked up from germline, CDR1 is LGHNT and CDR2 is FRNRAP. Trimming pared 0 bases from V and 5 bases from J, leaving 20 bases between.

This chain uses TRBV27 with TRBJ2-7; D perhaps matches TRBD2 (5 bases). Germline V gives CDR1 MNHEY, CDR2 SMNVEV (reference sequence). Trimming cost V 2 bases and J 2 bases, with 7 bases left between them. The CDR3 runs to 13 residues. CDR3 nucleotide sequence: TGTGCCAGCAGTTTAAGGCGGGCCTACGAGCAGTACTTC. Its translation is CASSLRRAYEQYF.

This sequence joins TRBV11-2 and TRBJ2-7, with D maybe TRBD2 (6 bases). The CDR3 contains 14 residues. The V and J ends lost 3 bases and 0 bases respectively, with 9 bases between them. Germline CDR1 and CDR2: SGHAT and FQNNGV. The CDR3 nucleotides are TGTGCCAGCAGCTTTCACGGGAGCTCCTACGAGCAGTACTTC. Residues: CASSFHGSSYEQYF.

The rearrangement joins TRBV7-8 to TRBJ2-1; no reliable D call. The V gene lost 1 base and the J gene lost 7 bases, with 8 bases spanning the gap. The CDR3 loop spans 13 amino acids. Germline values: CDR1 SGHVS, CDR2 FQNEAQ. The CDR3 sequence is CASSLGGGNEQFF. As DNA, the CDR3 is TGTGCCAGCAGCTTAGGAGGTGGGAATGAGCAGTTCTTC.

Details on this clone: Other DNA sequences in the sample encode the same CDR3. The chain combines TRBV28 with TRBJ1-2, with 7 bases matching TRBD1. V lost 2 bases to trimming and J lost 4 bases; unmatched junction nucleotides: 4. This CDR3 contains 14 residues. Per germline, CDR1 MDHEN and CDR2 SYDVKM. As DNA, the CDR3 is TGTGCCAGCAGTTTAGGGGACAGAGGCTATGGCTACACCTTC. Amino acids: CASSLGDRGYGYTF.

V usage is TRBV4-1 and J usage is TRBJ1-2; D uncertain. The germline V gene has CDR1 MGHRA and CDR2 YSYEKL. V was cut by 0 bases and J by 8 bases, with 10 bases left in between. This CDR3 spans 13 amino acids. Here the CDR3 reads CASSQDGGFGYTF. Written as DNA, the CDR3 is TGCGCCAGCAGCCAAGATGGAGGGTTCGGCTACACCTTC.

The CDR3 protein is CASSLHGGTEAFF. The CDR3 bases are TGTGCCAGCAGTCTCCACGGGGGCACTGAAGCTTTCTTT. The V call is TRBV5-6, the J call TRBJ1-1; tentative D call: TRBD1 (5 bases). The CDR3 has 13 amino acids. The germline V and J ends were trimmed by 5 bases and 4 bases, with 12 bases remaining between them. The V gene's germline CDR1 is SGHDT and CDR2 YYEEEE.

The rearrangement joins TRBV5-5 to TRBJ2-7; possibly TRBD1 for D (5 bases). V lost 4 bases to trimming and J lost 1 base, with 9 bases between them. Germline loops: CDR1 SGHKS, CDR2 YYEKEE (reference sequence). The CDR3 extends over 13 amino acids. The DNA of the CDR3 is TGTGCCAGCAGCCCGACAGTATCCTACGAGCAGTACTTC. Encoded protein: CASSPTVSYEQYF.

The chain is built from TRBV19 and TRBJ1-4; 7 bases fit TRBD1. Germline V gene data show CDR1 as LNHDA and CDR2 as SQIVND (reference sequence). V was pared by 6 bases and J by 0 bases, with 7 bases of the junction left unmatched. This CDR3 comprises 16 residues. The CDR3 sequence: CASSTDRVATNEKLFF. The CDR3 DNA follows: TGTGCCAGTAGCACTGACAGGGTTGCAACTAATGAAAAACTGTTTTTT.

The chain recombines TRBV4-2 with TRBJ1-2, with D hard to call. Germline V gene sequence: CDR1 LGHNA, CDR2 YNFKEQ. V was clipped by 0 bases and J by 8 bases, with 16 bases between them. The CDR3 contains 15 residues. CDR3 residues: CASSQDKGGRKGYTF. As DNA, the CDR3 is TGTGCCAGCAGCCAAGATAAGGGAGGGAGGAAGGGCTACACCTTC.

CDR3 DNA: TGTGCCACCAGCAGTAATGGCGGGGGAACCTACGAGCAGTACTTC. This translates into CATSSNGGGTYEQYF. The chain has TRBV15 and TRBJ2-7, with TRBD2 matching over 7 bases. The V and J ends lost 3 bases and 2 bases, in that order; junction bases with no gene match: 7. The germline V gene has CDR1 LNHNV and CDR2 YYDKDF (reference sequence). The CDR3 length is 15 residues. Full variable domain (rest looked up from reference TRBV15 and TRBJ2-7): DAMVIQNPRYQVTQFGKPVTLSCSQTLNHNVMYWYQQKSSQAPKLLFHYYDKDFNNEADTPDNFQSRRPNTSFCFLDIRSPGLGDTAMYLCATSSNGGGTYEQYFGPGTRLTVT.

This clone appeared a single time. The chain has TRBV27 and TRBJ2-7; a possible D gene is TRBD1 (6 bases). V was pared by 2 bases and J by 3 bases, with 11 bases between. Germline values: CDR1 MNHEY, CDR2 SMNVEV (reference sequence). The CDR3 extends over 14 amino acids. The CDR3 bases are TGTGCCAGCAGTTTAGGCGGACAGATCTACGAGCAGTACTTC. The encoded protein is CASSLGGQIYEQYF.

V gene TRBV27 combines with J gene TRBJ2-6; D not resolved. CDR3 length equals 12 residues. In germline, CDR1 is MNHEY, CDR2 SMNVEV (reference sequence). V lost 7 bases and J lost 1, with 2 bases in between. The CDR3 DNA sequence: TGTGCCAGCACTTCTGGGGCCAACGTCCTGACTTTC. Translation gives CASTSGANVLTF.